This TCR beta chain appears in the sequencing data of a study of blood T cell repertoires in COVID-19. The wider study: Sample material is recorded as cDNA or gDNA derived from T cells, B-cell-depleted T cells, or PBMCs.

Assay used: immunoSEQ multiplex PCR; TCRdb lists only in-frame clones, some missing. The sample carries roughly 200,000 clones, 70% to 90% recorded once. The length of the CDR3 is 13 residues. Germline V gene data show CDR1 as SGHRS and CDR2 as YFSETQ. V lost 2 bases to trimming and J lost 5 bases, with 10 bases between them. The sequencing input was peripheral blood. The chain carries TRBV5-1 and TRBJ1-1, with unresolved D. The sequence derives from a man aged 55-75 years with acute or convalescent COVID-19. DNA of the CDR3: TGCGCCAGCAGCTTACACATGGAGACTGAAGCTTTCTTT. Encoded protein: CASSLHMETEAFF.